The following is a T cell receptor beta chain sequence with its context. The antigen is not known. These data originate in a study of CXCR3-negative and CXCR3-positive naive CD8 T cells. With UMI labels, 5' RACE was used to prepare the TRB cDNA libraries. TCRdb re-called the 5' RACE reads; one entry per CDR3 protein, DNA not given. The sample table sets out tens of thousands of distinct CDR3 sequences. Study-level findings and limits: Comparably high diversity marked both naive subsets, whereas memory CD8+ cells had much lower diversity. For CXCR3-positive naive cells, TRB CDR3s were more hydrophobic than those of CXCR3-negative naive cells.

The CDR3 runs 17 residues. CDR1 and CDR2 from the germline V gene are MDHEN and SYDVKM. The chain uses TRBV28 and TRBJ2-1; without DNA, the TCRdb call of TRBD1 cannot be checked. Specimen: naive CXCR3+ CD8+ T cells from blood. Specified subset: CD45RO-CCR7+CD27+CD95- naive CD8+ T cells expressing CXCR3 (TNR3+). The sequence was collected from a human donor in good health. Some clones in this sample may be carry-over from other donors' samples. This chain's CDR3 is CASSLFGKGGSYNEQFF. The whole variable domain, filled in from reference TRBV28 and TRBJ2-1, reads DVKVTQSSRYLVKRTGEKVFLECVQDMDHENMFWYRQDPGLGLRLIYFSYDVKMKEKGDIPEGYSVSREKKERFSLILESASTNQTSMYLCASSLFGKGGSYNEQFFGPGTRLTVL.